The clone carrying this TCR beta chain was counted a few times. The antigen remains unidentified. This entry comes from a study of regulatory T cells in long-lasting Graves disease. Findings and caveats of the study: Repertoires from persistent disease leaned toward TRBV28, TRBJ1-2 and TRBJ2-5.

This CDR3 spans 14 amino acids. Germline CDR1 KGHSH, CDR2 LQKENI. V lost 3 bases to trimming and J lost 4 bases, with 12 bases between them. Documented time point: newly diagnosed GD, antithyroid drugs for less than 3 months. Researchers made the TCR library from RNA that was extracted from PBMCs. As collected, the peripheral blood samples measured 8 to 9 milliliters each and went into EDTA tubes. Arm-PCR of CDR3 regions and iRepertoire HTBI primers were the basis on which TCR beta libraries were built. TCRdb re-analysed the multiplex PCR reads in MiXCR, keeping a single row per CDR3 protein. The table includes about 360,000 distinct CDR3 sequences, around 15% detected once. This sample also appeared in a second study, on T cells in Graves' hyperthyroidism and ophthalmopathy. That report notes: Investigators excluded patients with uncontrolled infection, other autoimmune disease, pregnancy or lactation. The study used the HTBI primer set for a first-round RT-PCR of the TCR CDR3.

The sequenced sample was peripheral blood mononuclear cells (PBMCs), obtained at new diagnosis, from a patient treated with antithyroid drugs. The receptor was derived from a woman between 18 and 29 years old with Graves disease. The chain links TRBV18 to TRBJ1-1; D unclear. CDR3 amino acids: CASSPGSAGTEAFF. CDR3 bases: TGTGCCAGCTCACCGGGGTCCGCCGGCACTGAAGCTTTCTTT.